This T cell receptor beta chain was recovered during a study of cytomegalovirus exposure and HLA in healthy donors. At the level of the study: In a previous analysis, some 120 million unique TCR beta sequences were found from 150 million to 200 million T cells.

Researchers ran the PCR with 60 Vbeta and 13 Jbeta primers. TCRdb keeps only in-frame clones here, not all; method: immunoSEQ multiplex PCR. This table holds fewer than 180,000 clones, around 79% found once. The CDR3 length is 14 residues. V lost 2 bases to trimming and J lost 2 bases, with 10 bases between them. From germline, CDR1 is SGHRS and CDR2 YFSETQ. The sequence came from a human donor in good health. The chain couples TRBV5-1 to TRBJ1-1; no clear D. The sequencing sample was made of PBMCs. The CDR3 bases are TGCGCCAGCAGCTTTGACTCTCCAAACACTGAAGCTTTCTTT. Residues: CASSFDSPNTEAFF.